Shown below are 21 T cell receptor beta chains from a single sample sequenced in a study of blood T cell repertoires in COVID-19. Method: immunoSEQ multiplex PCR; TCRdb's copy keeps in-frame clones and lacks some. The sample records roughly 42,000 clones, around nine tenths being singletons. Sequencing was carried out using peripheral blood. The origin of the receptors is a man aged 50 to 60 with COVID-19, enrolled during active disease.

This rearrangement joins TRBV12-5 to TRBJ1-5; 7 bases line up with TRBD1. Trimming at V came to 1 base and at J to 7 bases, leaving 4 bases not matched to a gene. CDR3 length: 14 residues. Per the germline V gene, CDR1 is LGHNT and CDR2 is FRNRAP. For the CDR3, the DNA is TGTGCTAGTGGTTTGGGACAGGGAAGGCAGCCCCAGCATTTT. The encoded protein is CASGLGQGRQPQHF. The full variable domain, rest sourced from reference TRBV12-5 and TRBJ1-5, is DARVTQTPRHKVTEMGQEVTMRCQPILGHNTVFWYRQTMMQGLELLAYFRNRAPLDDSGMPKDRFSAEMPDATLATLKIQPSEPRDSAVYFCASGLGQGRQPQHFGDGTRLSIL.

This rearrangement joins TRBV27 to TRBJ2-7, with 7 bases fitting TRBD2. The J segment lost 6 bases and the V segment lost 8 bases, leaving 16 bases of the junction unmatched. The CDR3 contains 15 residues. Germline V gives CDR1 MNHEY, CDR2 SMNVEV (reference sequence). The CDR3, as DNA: TGTGCCAGCCGATACCGTGGGACTACACCGGGCGAGCAGTACTTC. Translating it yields CASRYRGTTPGEQYF.

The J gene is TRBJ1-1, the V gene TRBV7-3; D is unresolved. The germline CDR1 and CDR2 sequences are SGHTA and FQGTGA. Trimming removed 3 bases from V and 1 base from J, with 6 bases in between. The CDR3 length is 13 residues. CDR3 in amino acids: CASSFTGNTEAFF. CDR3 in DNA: TGTGCCAGCAGCTTTACGGGGAACACTGAAGCTTTCTTT.

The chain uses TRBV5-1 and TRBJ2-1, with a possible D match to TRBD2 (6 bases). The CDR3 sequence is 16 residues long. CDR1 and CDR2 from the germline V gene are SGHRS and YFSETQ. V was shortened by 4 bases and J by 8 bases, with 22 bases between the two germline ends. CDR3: CASSPEGRDGVDEQFF. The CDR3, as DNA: TGCGCCAGCAGCCCCGAAGGGCGGGACGGCGTCGATGAGCAGTTCTTC.

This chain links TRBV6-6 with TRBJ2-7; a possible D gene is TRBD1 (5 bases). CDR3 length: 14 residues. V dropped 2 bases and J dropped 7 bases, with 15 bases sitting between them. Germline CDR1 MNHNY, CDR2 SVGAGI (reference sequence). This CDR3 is CASSYRTREVEQYF. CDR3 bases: TGTGCCAGCAGTTACCGGACACGTGAAGTTGAGCAGTACTTC.

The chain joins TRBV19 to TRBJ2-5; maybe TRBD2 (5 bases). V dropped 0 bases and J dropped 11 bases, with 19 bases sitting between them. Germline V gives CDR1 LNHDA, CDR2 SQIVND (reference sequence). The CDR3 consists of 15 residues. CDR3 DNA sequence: TGTGCCAGTAGTATAGATCGAGAGGGCAGGCGGGCTCAGTACTTC. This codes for CASSIDREGRRAQYF. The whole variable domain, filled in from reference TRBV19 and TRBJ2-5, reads DGGITQSPKYLFRKEGQNVTLSCEQNLNHDAMYWYRQDPGQGLRLIYYSQIVNDFQKGDIAEGYSVSREKKESFPLTVTSAQKNPTAFYLCASSIDREGRRAQYFGPGTRLLVL.

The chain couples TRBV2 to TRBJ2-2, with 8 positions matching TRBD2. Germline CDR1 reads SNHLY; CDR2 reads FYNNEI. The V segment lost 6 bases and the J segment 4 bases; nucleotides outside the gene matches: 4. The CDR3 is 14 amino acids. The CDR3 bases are TGTGCCAGCAGGCGGGGGGCGGGCACCGGGGAGCTGTTTTTT. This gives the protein CASRRGAGTGELFF.

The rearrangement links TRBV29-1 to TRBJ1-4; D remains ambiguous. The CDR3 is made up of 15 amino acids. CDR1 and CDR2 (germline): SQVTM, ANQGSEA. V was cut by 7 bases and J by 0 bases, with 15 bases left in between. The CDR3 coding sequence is TGCAGCGCGAGAGAATTCGGTGCAACTAATGAAAAACTGTTTTTT. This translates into CSAREFGATNEKLFF.

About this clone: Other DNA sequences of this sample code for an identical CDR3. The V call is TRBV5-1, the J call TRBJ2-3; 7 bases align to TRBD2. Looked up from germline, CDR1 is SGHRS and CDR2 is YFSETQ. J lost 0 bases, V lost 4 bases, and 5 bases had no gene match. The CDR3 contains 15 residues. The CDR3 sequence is CASSDPSGSTDTQYF. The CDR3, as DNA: TGCGCCAGCAGCGATCCTAGCGGAAGCACAGATACGCAGTATTTT.

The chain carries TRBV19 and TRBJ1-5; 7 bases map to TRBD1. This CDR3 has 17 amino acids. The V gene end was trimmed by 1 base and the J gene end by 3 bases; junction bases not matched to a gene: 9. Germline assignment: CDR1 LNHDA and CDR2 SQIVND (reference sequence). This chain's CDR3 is CASSIGARGFNNQPQHF. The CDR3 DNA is TGTGCCAGTAGTATAGGGGCCAGGGGGTTTAACAATCAGCCCCAGCATTTT.

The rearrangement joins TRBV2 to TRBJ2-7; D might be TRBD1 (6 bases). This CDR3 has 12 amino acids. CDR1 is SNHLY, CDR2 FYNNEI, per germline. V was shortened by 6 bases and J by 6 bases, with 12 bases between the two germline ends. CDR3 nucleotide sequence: TGTGCCAGCAGGGGTCGAGGGGGCGAGCAGTACTTC. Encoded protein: CASRGRGGEQYF.

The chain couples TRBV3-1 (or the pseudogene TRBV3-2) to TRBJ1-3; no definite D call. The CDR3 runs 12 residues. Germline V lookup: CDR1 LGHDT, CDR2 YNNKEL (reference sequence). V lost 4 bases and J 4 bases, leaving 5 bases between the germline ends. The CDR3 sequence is CASSRSGNTIYF. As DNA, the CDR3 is TGTGCCAGCAGCCGGAGCGGAAACACCATATATTTT.

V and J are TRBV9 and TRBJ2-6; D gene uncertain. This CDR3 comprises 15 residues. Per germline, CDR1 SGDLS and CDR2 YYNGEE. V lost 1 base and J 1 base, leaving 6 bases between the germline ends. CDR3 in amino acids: CASSVSPSGANVLTF. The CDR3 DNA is TGTGCCAGCAGCGTATCCCCGTCTGGGGCCAACGTCCTGACTTTC.

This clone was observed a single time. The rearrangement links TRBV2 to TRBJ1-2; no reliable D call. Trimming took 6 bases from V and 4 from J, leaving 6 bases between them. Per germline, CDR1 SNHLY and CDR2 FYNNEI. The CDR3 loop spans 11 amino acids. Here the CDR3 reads CASRRSYGYTF. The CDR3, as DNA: TGTGCCAGCAGGCGAAGCTATGGCTACACCTTC.

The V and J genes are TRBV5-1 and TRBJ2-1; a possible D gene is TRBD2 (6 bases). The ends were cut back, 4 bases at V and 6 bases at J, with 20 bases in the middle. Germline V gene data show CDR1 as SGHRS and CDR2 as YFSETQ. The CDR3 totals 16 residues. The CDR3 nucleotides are TGCGCCAGCAGCCCATCAACCCGGGACTCGGGCAATGAGCAGTTCTTC. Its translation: CASSPSTRDSGNEQFF.

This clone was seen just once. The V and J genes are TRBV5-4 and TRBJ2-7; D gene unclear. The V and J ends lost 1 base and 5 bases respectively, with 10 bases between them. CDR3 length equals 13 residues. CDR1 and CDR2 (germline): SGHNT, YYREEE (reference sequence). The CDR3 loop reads CASSLRSSDEQYF. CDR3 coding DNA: TGTGCCAGCAGCTTGAGGAGTTCGGACGAGCAGTACTTC.

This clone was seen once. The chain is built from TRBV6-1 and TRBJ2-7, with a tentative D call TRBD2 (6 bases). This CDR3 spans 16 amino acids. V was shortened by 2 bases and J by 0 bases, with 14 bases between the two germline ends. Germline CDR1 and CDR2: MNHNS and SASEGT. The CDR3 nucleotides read TGTGCCAGCAGTGAATTAGCGGCGGCAAGCTCCTACGAGCAGTACTTC. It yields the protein CASSELAAASSYEQYF.

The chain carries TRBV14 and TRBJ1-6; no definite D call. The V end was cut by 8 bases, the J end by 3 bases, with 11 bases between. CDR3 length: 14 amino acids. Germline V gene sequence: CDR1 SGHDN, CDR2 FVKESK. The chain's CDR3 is CASARGSYNSPLHF. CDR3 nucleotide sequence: TGTGCCAGCGCCCGCGGGAGCTATAATTCACCCCTCCACTTT. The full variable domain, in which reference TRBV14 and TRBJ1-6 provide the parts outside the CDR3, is EAGVTQFPSHSVIEKGQTVTLRCDPISGHDNLYWYRRVMGKEIKFLLHFVKESKQDESGMPNNRFLAERTGGTYSTLKVQPAELEDSGVYFCASARGSYNSPLHFGNGTRLTVT.

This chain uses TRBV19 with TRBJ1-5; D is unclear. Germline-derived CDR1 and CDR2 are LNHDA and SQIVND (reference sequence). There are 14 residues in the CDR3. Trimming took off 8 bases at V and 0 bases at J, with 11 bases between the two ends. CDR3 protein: CASRRLYSNQPQHF. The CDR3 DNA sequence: TGTGCCAGTCGTCGTCTCTATAGCAATCAGCCCCAGCATTTT.

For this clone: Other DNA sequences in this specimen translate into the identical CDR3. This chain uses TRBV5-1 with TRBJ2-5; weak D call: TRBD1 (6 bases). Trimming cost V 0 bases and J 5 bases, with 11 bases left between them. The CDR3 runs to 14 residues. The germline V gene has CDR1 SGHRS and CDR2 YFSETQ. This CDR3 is CASSLEGGGETQYF. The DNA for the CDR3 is TGCGCCAGCAGCTTGGAAGGGGGTGGGGAGACCCAGTACTTC. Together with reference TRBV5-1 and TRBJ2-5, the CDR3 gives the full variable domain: KAGVTQTPRYLIKTRGQQVTLSCSPISGHRSVSWYQQTPGQGLQFLFEYFSETQRNKGNFPGRFSGRQFSNSRSEMNVSTLELGDSALYLCASSLEGGGETQYFGPGTRLLVL.

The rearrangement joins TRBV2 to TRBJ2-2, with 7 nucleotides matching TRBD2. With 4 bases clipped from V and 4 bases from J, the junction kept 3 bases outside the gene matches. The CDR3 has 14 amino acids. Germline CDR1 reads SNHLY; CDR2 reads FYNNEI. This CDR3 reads CASSAERGTGELFF. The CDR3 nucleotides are TGTGCCAGCAGTGCGGAGCGGGGCACCGGGGAGCTGTTTTTT. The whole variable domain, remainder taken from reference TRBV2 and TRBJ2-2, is EPEVTQTPSHQVTQMGQEVILRCVPISNHLYFYWYRQILGQKVEFLVSFYNNEISEKSEIFDDQFSVERPDGSNFTLKIRSTKLEDSAMYFCASSAERGTGELFFGEGSRLTVL.